A single sample gave rise to the 27 T cell receptor beta chains below, sequenced in a study of monozygotic twins with inflammatory bowel disease. TCRdb reprocessed the 5' RACE reads and reports one entry per CDR3 protein, with no DNA. Recorded here are roughly 200,000 distinct CDR3 sequences; the top ten clones represent 6% to 9%. Sequenced input: blood. The source of these receptors is a human donor with ulcerative colitis or Crohn's disease, or a healthy co-twin of an affected twin (not recorded which).

The chain has TRBV18 and TRBJ2-7. The CDR3 runs to 15 residues. From germline, CDR1 is KGHSH and CDR2 LQKENI. The CDR3 protein is CASSPTVVLAYEQYF.

The chain carries TRBV11-1 and TRBJ1-1. Germline values: CDR1 SGHAT, CDR2 FQDESV (reference sequence). CDR3 size: 13 residues. The CDR3 is CASRQRWSTEAFF.

This rearrangement joins TRBV19 to TRBJ1-5; TCRdb's D call of TRBD1 is untestable without DNA. Germline CDR1 LNHDA, CDR2 SQIVND (reference sequence). The CDR3 extends over 14 amino acids. CDR3 residues: CASSIPGGTQPQHF.

The chain recombines TRBV12-3 or TRBV12-4 with TRBJ1-6. The CDR3 length is 13 residues. The CDR3 spells CASRNQYNSPLHF.

V and J are TRBV20-1 and TRBJ2-2; TCRdb proposes TRBD1, but this gene call is untestable without DNA. The CDR3 runs to 13 residues. Germline V gives CDR1 DFQATT, CDR2 SNEGSKA (reference sequence). CDR3 sequence reads: CSVRAANTGELFF.

The CDR3 region is CASSPSGYTGELFF. The J gene is TRBJ2-2, the V gene TRBV5-1; TCRdb names TRBD2, which stays unverified in the absence of DNA. Germline values: CDR1 SGHRS, CDR2 YFSETQ. The CDR3 is 14 amino acids.

This rearrangement joins TRBV4-1 to TRBJ1-5; TCRdb gives TRBD1 as the D gene, but with no DNA this cannot be confirmed. The CDR3 spans 17 residues. CDR1 is MGHRA and CDR2 is YSYEKL in the germline V gene. The CDR3 region is CASSQVFRAQGMQPQHF.

The V gene is TRBV7-2, the J gene TRBJ2-3; TCRdb reports TRBD2, a call that lacks DNA to check it against. Per germline, CDR1 SGHTA and CDR2 FQGNSA. There are 14 residues in the CDR3. CDR3 loop: CASSLVAITDTQYF.

The V and J genes are TRBV15 and TRBJ2-5; checking the TCRdb D call of TRBD1 is not possible without DNA. CDR3 length: 14 residues. CDR1 is LNHNV and CDR2 is YYDKDF in the germline V gene (reference sequence). The CDR3 sequence is CATSRDPDRARLLF.

This sequence joins TRBV3-1 and TRBJ2-7; the D gene TCRdb calls, TRBD2, cannot be checked with no DNA. CDR1 and CDR2 from the germline V gene are LGHDT and YNNKEL (reference sequence). The CDR3 is 17 amino acids. The CDR3 reads CAGSQVWSSGGPYEQYF.

This rearrangement joins TRBV2 to TRBJ2-1; TCRdb calls TRBD2, which cannot be checked without DNA. Germline V gives CDR1 SNHLY, CDR2 FYNNEI. This CDR3 has 13 amino acids. The CDR3 sequence: CAILAGGWNEQFF.

The chain has TRBV5-6 and TRBJ1-2. The germline V gene has CDR1 SGHDT and CDR2 YYEEEE. The CDR3 totals 15 residues. Here the CDR3 reads CASSAMTAINYGYTF.

The CDR3 protein is CASSLGFETQYF. The chain links TRBV7-9 to TRBJ2-5. Germline V lookup: CDR1 SEHNR, CDR2 FQNEAQ (reference sequence). This CDR3 has 12 residues.

This chain uses TRBV30 with TRBJ1-3. The CDR3 extends over 12 amino acids. CDR1 and CDR2 (germline): GTSNPN, SVGIG (reference sequence). CDR3 sequence reads: CAWSRTVNTIYF.

The chain has TRBV12-3 or TRBV12-4 and TRBJ2-3. CDR3 size: 13 residues. This CDR3 is CASGLFSSDTQYF.

The CDR3 region is CASSLVSQGGSPLHF. This sequence joins TRBV11-2 and TRBJ1-6; the D call from TCRdb, TRBD1, cannot be confirmed without DNA. The germline CDR1 and CDR2 sequences are SGHAT and FQNNGV. The CDR3 is 15 residues long.

This chain uses TRBV5-1 with TRBJ2-5; without DNA, the TCRdb call of TRBD1 cannot be checked. CDR1 is SGHRS, CDR2 YFSETQ, per germline. The CDR3 is 15 residues long. This chain's CDR3 is CASSLEAVGAETQYF.

V and J are TRBV12-3 or TRBV12-4 and TRBJ2-7; absent DNA, TCRdb's TRBD2 call cannot be checked. This CDR3 is built from 14 residues. CDR3 protein: CASSLLAGNHEQYF.

V gene TRBV27 combines with J gene TRBJ2-6. The CDR3 has 13 amino acids. Germline V gives CDR1 MNHEY, CDR2 SMNVEV (reference sequence). The CDR3 sequence is CASSPRGANVLTF. Drawing the rest from reference TRBV27 and TRBJ2-6, the complete variable domain is EAQVTQNPRYLITVTGKKLTVTCSQNMNHEYMSWYRQDPGLGLRQIYYSMNVEVTDKGDVPEGYKVSRKEKRNFPLILESPSPNQTSLYFCASSPRGANVLTFGAGSRLTVL.

V is TRBV12-3 or TRBV12-4 and J is TRBJ1-4; TCRdb calls TRBD1, which cannot be checked without DNA. CDR3 length: 15 amino acids. CDR3 residues: CSSSQQTGAYEKLFF.

The chain recombines TRBV19 with TRBJ2-4. This CDR3 is 15 amino acids long. From germline, CDR1 is LNHDA and CDR2 SQIVND (reference sequence). This chain's CDR3 is CASSIGHGIENIQYF.

The V gene is TRBV7-3, the J gene TRBJ2-1; the D gene TCRdb calls, TRBD2, cannot be checked with no DNA. The germline V gene has CDR1 SGHTA and CDR2 FQGTGA. This CDR3 comprises 15 residues. The CDR3 is CASSWAEGSYNEQFF.

The chain has TRBV29-1 and TRBJ1-2; TCRdb lists TRBD1, though no DNA is available to test this call. The CDR3 totals 14 residues. Germline loops: CDR1 SQVTM, CDR2 ANQGSEA. CDR3: CSVVPWDRPGGYTF.

V usage is TRBV29-1 and J usage is TRBJ2-2; without DNA, the TCRdb call of TRBD1 cannot be checked. The CDR3 sequence is 14 residues long. In germline, CDR1 is SQVTM, CDR2 ANQGSEA. CDR3 sequence reads: CSVGQGQNTGELFF.

The chain couples TRBV20-1 to TRBJ1-4; the D call of TRBD1 rests on TCRdb alone, since no DNA is present to check it. Germline loops: CDR1 DFQATT, CDR2 SNEGSKA (reference sequence). The CDR3 has 12 residues. The CDR3 sequence is CSAGGVGEKLFF.

The chain carries TRBV7-9 and TRBJ2-7. The germline gives CDR1 SEHNR, CDR2 FQNEAQ (reference sequence). This CDR3 comprises 16 residues. This chain's CDR3 is CASTLFLLGGSYEQYF.

The chain combines TRBV7-9 with TRBJ2-7. CDR1 and CDR2 from the germline V gene are SEHNR and FQNEAQ (reference sequence). The CDR3 runs 12 residues. CDR3 in amino acids: CASSSLDYEQYF.